This TCR beta chain was profiled in a study of blood T cells in healthy people across ages. Study outcomes and limitations: Age brought a roughly linear fall in TCR beta diversity measured per million T cells. Naive T cell percentage and TCR beta diversity correlated strongly.

PCR was performed a second time for about 7 to 12 cycles using a sample-barcoded 5' primer and a J-beta primer mix. One entry per CDR3 protein results from TCRdb running MiXCR on the 5' RACE reads. Of 380,000 or so distinct CDR3 sequences in the sample, over 45% were seen once. The table lists this clonotype with a few counts. What it binds is unknown. This CDR3 has 14 amino acids. Germline loops: CDR1 SGHTA, CDR2 FQGNSA. V lost 5 bases, J lost 10 bases, and 8 bases stayed unmatched. The people who gave samples were healthy Caucasians from Russia, aged roughly 6 to 95. The receptor was isolated from a man in his sixties in good health. The V call is TRBV7-2, the J call TRBJ2-7; 13 bases agree with TRBD2. Sequenced: blood. CDR3 in DNA: TGTGCCAGCAGCCCAAATACTAGCGGGGGGGACCAGTACTTC. The encoded protein is CASSPNTSGGDQYF.